This T cell receptor beta chain was found in a study of PD-1 blockade in classical Hodgkin lymphoma. Relapse after autologous stem cell transplantation occurred in every patient, and brentuximab vedotin exposure varied. TCRdb keeps only in-frame clones here, not all; method: immunoSEQ multiplex PCR. Here the sample spans tens of thousands of clones, about 88% being singletons. Germline V gene lookup returns CDR1 ENHRY and CDR2 SYGVKD. Trimming removed 3 bases at V and 8 bases at J, with 11 bases between. The CDR3 has 12 amino acids. The J gene is TRBJ2-7, the V gene TRBV10-3; the D gene is possibly TRBD1 (5 bases). The receptor comes from a human donor with classical Hodgkin lymphoma. The material was peripheral blood mononuclear cells (PBMCs), obtained before the second cycle of nivolumab. CDR3 in DNA: TGTGCCATCAGTGAAATAGGGGTGAAGCAGTACTTC. Its translation: CAISEIGVKQYF.